This T cell receptor (beta chain) originates from a study of T-cell reconstitution after alpha-beta-depleted transplantation in children (dated by TCRdb to the mid-2010s). Looking at the study overall: Using TCR repertoire profiling, the study quantitatively followed how T-cell immune reconstitution unfolded in children after TCRalphabeta/CD19-depleted allogeneic hematopoietic cell transplantation. What the research found in general, with its limitations: The high TCRbeta diversity at day 60 in some patients was ascribed to recipient T cells and intrathymic progenitors that had survived conditioning. The apparently early alphabetaT-cell count recovery about two months after transplant was reportedly dependent on only several hundred rapidly expanded clones derived from non-depleted graft cells. Over subsequent months, a decline in hyperexpanded clone frequencies was noted, and after one year, T-cell counts and TCRbeta diversity were mostly ascribed to newly produced T cells.

The sample's treatment or condition, from its label and the paper: allogeneic hematopoietic cell transplantation with graft depleted of TCRalphabeta T cells and CD19 B cells. The transplant recipients were children given TCRalphabeta/CD19-depleted allogeneic hematopoietic cell grafts. The library was built by means of PCR. The sample was run on an Illumina HiSeq 2500. TCR libraries were prepared with molecular barcoding, using unique molecular identifiers to normalize TCRbeta repertoire quantification. TCRdb itself trimmed the public reads at Q25 with fastp, ran MiXCR and retained productive beta chains. Every distinct CDR3 protein forms one entry, paired with its most common genes and DNA. The sample contains about 900,000 distinct CDR3 sequences, about 26% of them found a single time. Under 30% of the sample is taken by the ten largest. Taken from cysteine to phenylalanine, the CDR3 has 17 residues. Only the CDR3 part of the read is kept: 51 bases, read in frame from the first base. From a lookup of the germline V gene, CDR1 and CDR2 are SGHTA and FQGTGA. Trimming removed 1 base from V and 2 bases from J, leaving 15 bases between the germline ends.

A remark on this clonotype: Its cognate antigen has yet to be identified. One base away there is no much larger clone; base qualities are not given.

The source of this sequence is a boy under three years old who had a stem cell transplant for SCID, so the T cells may come from the graft donor. The sequence joins TRBV7-3 to TRBJ2-1; a weak D assignment points to TRBD2 (5 bases agree). The sample here was PBMCs, mostly from graft donor cells, taken 360 days after TCRalphabeta/CD19-depleted stem cell transplant. The nucleotide sequence reads as follows: TGTGCCAGCAGCTTAAATTCTGGGCTAGCCCCCTACAATGAGCAGTTCTTC. Translated, it reads CASSLNSGLAPYNEQFF.